These T cell receptor beta chains were read from a single sample in a study of post-analysis software for immune sequencing data. TCRdb re-derived calls from the PCR reads in MiXCR, one entry per CDR3 protein. The top ten hold around 0.56% of the sample, which has roughly 700,000 distinct CDR3 sequences, 25% to 30% seen once. Sequencing used blood. These receptors originate from a girl aged 5 to 17 with multiple sclerosis. The CDR3 runs from the conserved cysteine through the conserved F or W. A D gene is named only where the DNA matches it firmly. Not every row has a clone size; where given, it reads once, few, many or a size class.

J,V,D,size,DNA,CDR3
TRBJ2-1,TRBV9,TRBD2,few,TGTGCCAGCAGCGTCCTAGCGGGAACCGAGCAGTTCTTC,CASSVLAGTEQFF
TRBJ1-4,TRBV12-3/TRBV12-4,TRBD1,-,TGTGCCAGCAGCCCGGGACAGGGGGAACCGTTTTTT,CASSPGQGEPFF
TRBJ2-5,TRBV5-1,-,-,TGCGCCAGCAGCTTGGAGAACACGCGGGAGACCCAGTACTTC,CASSLENTRETQYF
TRBJ1-5,TRBV7-9,TRBD1,-,TGTGCCAGCAGCCTAGAGGGGACAGGGTCGGGGCAGCCCCAGCATTTT,CASSLEGTGSGQPQHF
TRBJ2-1,TRBV28,TRBD1,few,TGTGCCAGCAGCCGAGGACAGGAGGAGTTCTTC,CASSRGQEEFF
TRBJ1-5,TRBV10-3,TRBD1,-,TGTGCCATCAGTGAGGCAGGGGGCGGACAGCCCCAGCATTTT,CAISEAGGGQPQHF
TRBJ1-1,TRBV5-5,TRBD1,-,TGTGCCAGCAGCTTGGTAGGGACAGGGGCCACTGAAGCTTTCTTT,CASSLVGTGATEAFF
TRBJ2-7,TRBV7-2,TRBD1,few,TGTGCCAGCAGCGCCCGGACAGGGCCGGCGGGAGAGCAGTACTTC,CASSARTGPAGEQYF
TRBJ1-4,TRBV29-1,TRBD1,-,TGCAGCGTGGGGACAGGGGGCATGGCTAATGAAAAACTGTTTTTT,CSVGTGGMANEKLFF
TRBJ1-2,TRBV4-2,-,-,TGTGCCAGCAGCCAAGAGTTGGCCAGCTATGGCTACACCTTC,CASSQELASYGYTF
TRBJ2-7,TRBV28,TRBD2,few,TGTGCCAGCAGCACTCCGGGACTACCGGGCGAGCAGTACTTC,CASSTPGLPGEQYF
TRBJ2-1,TRBV29-1,-,many,TGCAGCCCGCGATACAGTTACAATGAGCAGTTCTTC,CSPRYSYNEQFF
TRBJ2-1,TRBV7-2,-,-,TGTGCCAGCAGCTTTAACACAGTCGTCTTAAGGTCTGTCCTTAACAATGAGCAGTTCTTC,CASSFNTVVLRSVLNNEQFF
TRBJ2-5,TRBV12-3/TRBV12-4,-,many,TGTGCCAGCAGGCCGGGACTGGAGGACCAGTACTTC,CASRPGLEDQYF
TRBJ2-3,TRBV5-1,-,-,TGCGCCAGCAGCTTTTCCGGGTTTTGGGATACGCAGTATTTT,CASSFSGFWDTQYF
TRBJ2-2,TRBV5-1,TRBD2,-,TGCGCCAGCAGCCCCTTTGCTAGCGGTAACACCGGGGAGCTGTTTTTT,CASSPFASGNTGELFF
TRBJ2-1,TRBV5-1,-,few,TGCGCCAGCAGCGCGCGGTCGTCCGGTCAGGATGAGCAGTTCTTC,CASSARSSGQDEQFF
TRBJ2-1,TRBV2,-,-,TGTGCCACTAGGACGGCCGGGACCATCCCCTCCTACAATGAGCAGTTCTTC,CATRTAGTIPSYNEQFF
TRBJ2-1,TRBV12-3/TRBV12-4,-,-,TGTGCCAGCAGTTTAGCTGCGGTTAATGAGCAGTTCTTC,CASSLAAVNEQFF
TRBJ2-1,TRBV18,TRBD1,-,TGTGCCAGCTCACGCCCGGGACAGGGGATTGGTAATGAGCAGTTCTTC,CASSRPGQGIGNEQFF
TRBJ2-3,TRBV10-3,-,-,TGTGCCACGATCCGGACCCCCGCGGGGGATACGCAGTATTTT,CATIRTPAGDTQYF
TRBJ2-6,TRBV7-9,-,-,TGTGCCACCGGAACAGGGTTCCTCTCTGGGGCCAACGTCCTGACTTTC,CATGTGFLSGANVLTF
TRBJ2-7,TRBV6-1,-,-,TGTGCCAGCAGTGAGGCCTTCAACTACGAGCAGTACTTC,CASSEAFNYEQYF
TRBJ2-5,TRBV7-9,-,few,TGTGCCAGCAGCTTAGAGGACGGACACCCTTCAGGGGAGACCCAGTACTTC,CASSLEDGHPSGETQYF
TRBJ2-1,TRBV4-1,-,-,TGCGCCAGCAGCCAGGGTACAGGGACCCCTGAGCAGTTCTTC,CASSQGTGTPEQFF
TRBJ1-2,TRBV6-5,-,-,TGTGCCAGCAGTTACTCCCTTACTGACAGCTATGGCTACACCTTC,CASSYSLTDSYGYTF
TRBJ2-7,TRBV5-1,TRBD2,-,TGCGCCAGCAGCTTGGCACCTAGCGGGCGTGACGAGCAGTACTTC,CASSLAPSGRDEQYF
TRBJ2-7,TRBV5-1,TRBD2,-,TGCGCCAGCAGCTTGGGGACTAGTAACGGCTACGAGCAGTACTTC,CASSLGTSNGYEQYF
TRBJ1-4,TRBV20-1,-,-,TGCAGTGCGAAAAGCCCCCCCAATGAAAAACTGTTTTTT,CSAKSPPNEKLFF
TRBJ2-7,TRBV20-1,-,-,TGCAGTGCTACTAAATTGCTTGGAGGGGAGCAGTACTTC,CSATKLLGGEQYF
TRBJ2-3,TRBV11-2,TRBD2,-,TGTGCCAGCAGCTTAGGACCTAGCGGATCCACAGATACGCAGTATTTT,CASSLGPSGSTDTQYF
TRBJ1-5,TRBV20-1,-,few,TGCAGTGCTAGAGAGGACCAAAATCAGCCCCAGCATTTT,CSAREDQNQPQHF
TRBJ1-2,TRBV15,-,many,TGTGCCACCAGCGCCGGGACCAACTATGGCTACACCTTC,CATSAGTNYGYTF